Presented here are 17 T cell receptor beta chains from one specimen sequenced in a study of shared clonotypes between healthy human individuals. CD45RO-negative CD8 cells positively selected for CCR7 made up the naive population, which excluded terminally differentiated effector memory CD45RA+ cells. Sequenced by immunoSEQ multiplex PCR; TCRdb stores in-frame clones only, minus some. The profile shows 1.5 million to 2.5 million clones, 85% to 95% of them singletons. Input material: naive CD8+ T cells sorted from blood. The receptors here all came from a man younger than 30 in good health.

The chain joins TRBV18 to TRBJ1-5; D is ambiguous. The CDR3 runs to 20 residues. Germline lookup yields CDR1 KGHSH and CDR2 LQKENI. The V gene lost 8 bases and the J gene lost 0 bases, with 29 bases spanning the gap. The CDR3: CASRHRLTRHRENSNQPQHF. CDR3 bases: TGTGCCAGCCGACACCGCTTGACACGGCACCGCGAAAATAGCAATCAGCCCCAGCATTTT.

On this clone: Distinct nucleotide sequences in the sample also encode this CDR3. The CDR3 spells CASSLALGTDTQYF. For the CDR3, the DNA is TGTGCCAGCAGCTTAGCCCTAGGCACAGATACGCAGTATTTT. The V gene is TRBV7-9, the J gene TRBJ2-3; D not certain. The CDR3 consists of 14 residues. Germline V gene data show CDR1 as SEHNR and CDR2 as FQNEAQ (reference sequence). V gave up 0 bases and J gave up 1 base, with 5 bases separating them.

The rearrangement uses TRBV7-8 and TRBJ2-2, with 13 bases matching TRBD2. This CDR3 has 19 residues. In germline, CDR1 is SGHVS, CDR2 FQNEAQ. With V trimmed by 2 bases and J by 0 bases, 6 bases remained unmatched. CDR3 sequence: CASSLSLAGGPANTGELFF. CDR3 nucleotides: TGTGCCAGCAGCTTATCACTAGCGGGGGGGCCTGCGAACACCGGGGAGCTGTTTTTT.

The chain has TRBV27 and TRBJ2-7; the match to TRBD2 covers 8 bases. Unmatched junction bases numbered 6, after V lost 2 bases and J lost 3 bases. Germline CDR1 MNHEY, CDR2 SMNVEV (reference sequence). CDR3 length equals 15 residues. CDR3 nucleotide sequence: TGTGCCAGCAGTTTAGGAAGCGGGGGATACTACGAGCAGTACTTC. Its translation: CASSLGSGGYYEQYF.

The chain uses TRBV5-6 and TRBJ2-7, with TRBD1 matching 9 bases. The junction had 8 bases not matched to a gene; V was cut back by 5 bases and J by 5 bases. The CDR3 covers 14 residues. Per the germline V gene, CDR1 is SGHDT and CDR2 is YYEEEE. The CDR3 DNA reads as TGTGCCAGCAGTTACGGGACAGGGCTTGACGAGCAGTACTTC. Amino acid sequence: CASSYGTGLDEQYF.

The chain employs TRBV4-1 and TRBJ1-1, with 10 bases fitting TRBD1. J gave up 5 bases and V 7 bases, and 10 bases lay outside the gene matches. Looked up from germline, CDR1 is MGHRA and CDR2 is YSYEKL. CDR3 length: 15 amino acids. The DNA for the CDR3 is TGCGCCAGCACCGAAAACCAGGGACAGGGGACTGAAGCTTTCTTT. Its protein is CASTENQGQGTEAFF.

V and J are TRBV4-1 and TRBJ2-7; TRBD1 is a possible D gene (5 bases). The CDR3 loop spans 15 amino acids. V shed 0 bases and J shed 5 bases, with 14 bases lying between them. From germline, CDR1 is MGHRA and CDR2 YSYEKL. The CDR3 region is CASSQELPSGNEQYF. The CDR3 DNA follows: TGCGCCAGCAGCCAAGAGCTCCCTTCAGGGAACGAGCAGTACTTC.

CDR3 in DNA: TGTGCCAGCGGGCTGAAAGCGGGGGGCCGCTCCTACAATGAGCAGTTCTTC. It specifies CASGLKAGGRSYNEQFF. The chain joins TRBV28 to TRBJ2-1; 9 positions match TRBD2. CDR1 MDHEN and CDR2 SYDVKM come from the germline V gene. This CDR3 has 17 residues. Trimming removed 8 bases from V and 0 bases from J; junction bases left unmatched: 11.

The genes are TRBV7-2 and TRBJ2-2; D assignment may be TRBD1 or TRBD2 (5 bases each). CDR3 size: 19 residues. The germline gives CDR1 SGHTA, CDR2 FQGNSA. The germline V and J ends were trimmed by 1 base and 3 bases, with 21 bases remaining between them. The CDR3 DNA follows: TGTGCCAGCAGCTTAGGTTTCCCGCGGACCCTGGGGGACACCGGGGAGCTGTTTTTT. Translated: CASSLGFPRTLGDTGELFF.

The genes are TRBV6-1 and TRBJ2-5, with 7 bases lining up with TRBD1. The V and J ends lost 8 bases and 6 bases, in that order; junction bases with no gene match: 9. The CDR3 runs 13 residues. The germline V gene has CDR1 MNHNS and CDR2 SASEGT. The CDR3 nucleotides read TGTGCCAGCCAGGGACAGTTGGCGAAGACCCAGTACTTC. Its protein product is CASQGQLAKTQYF.

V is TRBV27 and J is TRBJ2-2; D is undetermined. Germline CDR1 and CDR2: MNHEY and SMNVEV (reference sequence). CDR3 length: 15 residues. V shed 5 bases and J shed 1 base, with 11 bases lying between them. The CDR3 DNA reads TGTGCCAGCAGTCCCGAGCCCCTGAACACCGGGGAGCTGTTTTTT. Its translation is CASSPEPLNTGELFF.

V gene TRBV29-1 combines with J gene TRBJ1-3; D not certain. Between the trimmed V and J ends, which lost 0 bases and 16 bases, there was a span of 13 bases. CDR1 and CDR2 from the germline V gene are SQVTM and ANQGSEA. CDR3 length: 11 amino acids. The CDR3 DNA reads TGCAGCGTTGAAGATCTGGGCCTTCGGTATTTT. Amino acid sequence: CSVEDLGLRYF. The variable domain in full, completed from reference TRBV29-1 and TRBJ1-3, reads SAVISQKPSRDICQRGTSLTIQCQVDSQVTMMFWYRQQPGQSLTLIATANQGSEATYESGFVIDKFPISRPNLTFSTLTVSNMSPEDSSIYLCSVEDLGLRYFGEGSWLTVV.

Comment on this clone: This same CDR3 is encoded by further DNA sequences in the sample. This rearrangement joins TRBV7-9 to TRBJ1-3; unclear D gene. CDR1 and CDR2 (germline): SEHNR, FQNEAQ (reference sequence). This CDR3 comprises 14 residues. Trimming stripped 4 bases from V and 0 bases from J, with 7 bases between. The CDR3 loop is CASSSTVSGNTIYF. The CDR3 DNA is TGTGCCAGCAGCTCTACTGTCTCTGGAAACACCATATATTTT.

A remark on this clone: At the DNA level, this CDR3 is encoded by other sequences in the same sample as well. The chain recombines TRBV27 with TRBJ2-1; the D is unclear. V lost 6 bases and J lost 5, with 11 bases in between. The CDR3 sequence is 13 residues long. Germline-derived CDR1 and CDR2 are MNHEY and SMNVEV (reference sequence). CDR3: CASSLGLNNEQFF. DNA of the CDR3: TGTGCCAGCAGCTTAGGCCTGAACAATGAGCAGTTCTTC.

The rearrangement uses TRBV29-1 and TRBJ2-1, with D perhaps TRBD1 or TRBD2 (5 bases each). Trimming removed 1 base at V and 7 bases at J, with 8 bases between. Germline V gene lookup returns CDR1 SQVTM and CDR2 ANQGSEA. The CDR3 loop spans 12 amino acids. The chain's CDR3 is CSVEVGDNEQFF. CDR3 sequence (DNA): TGCAGCGTTGAAGTGGGGGATAATGAGCAGTTCTTC.

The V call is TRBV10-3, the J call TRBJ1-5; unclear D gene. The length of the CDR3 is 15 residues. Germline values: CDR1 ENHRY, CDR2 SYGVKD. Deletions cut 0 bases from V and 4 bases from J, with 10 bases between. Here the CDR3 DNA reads TGTGCCATCAGTGAGTCATTACAGATAAATCAGCCCCAGCATTTT. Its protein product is CAISESLQINQPQHF.

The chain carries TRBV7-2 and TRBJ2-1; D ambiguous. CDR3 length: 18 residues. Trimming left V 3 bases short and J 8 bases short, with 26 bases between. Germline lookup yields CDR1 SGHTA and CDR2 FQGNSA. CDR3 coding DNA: TGTGCCAGCAGCTTTCCGCGATCGTTGGCGGAAATTGTCCATGAGCAGTTCTTC. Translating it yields CASSFPRSLAEIVHEQFF.